These 17 T cell receptor beta chains originate from one sample sequenced in a study of Graves' ophthalmopathy and Graves' hyperthyroidism. Beta-chain TCR CDR3 regions were amplified from RNA transcripts. An initial RT-PCR round employing HTBI primers preceded a second-round multiplex PCR. TCRdb re-derived calls from the multiplex PCR reads in MiXCR, one entry per CDR3 protein. The data contain hundreds of thousands of distinct CDR3 sequences, approximately 15% of them singletons. Sequencing was carried out using blood. The receptors were sampled from a woman aged 30 to 39 with Graves' ophthalmopathy.

In this sample, this clonotype turned up many times. The chain combines TRBV11-2 with TRBJ2-7, with 9 bases fitting TRBD1. Germline V gives CDR1 SGHAT, CDR2 FQNNGV. This CDR3 comprises 14 residues. The ends lost 6 bases at V and 7 bases at J; junction bases unmatched: 10. CDR3 protein: CASSTGQGTWEQYF. CDR3 nucleotide sequence: TGTGCCAGCAGTACAGGACAGGGGACTTGGGAGCAGTACTTC. Supplemented by reference TRBV11-2 and TRBJ2-7, the full variable domain reads EAGVAQSPRYKIIEKRQSVAFWCNPISGHATLYWYQQILGQGPKLLIQFQNNGVVDDSQLPKDRFSAERLKGVDSTLKIQPAKLEDSAVYLCASSTGQGTWEQYFGPGTRLTVT.

The table lists this clonotype with many counts. The V call is TRBV12-3 or TRBV12-4, the J call TRBJ2-5; D remains unclear. V was clipped by 3 bases and J by 5 bases, with 7 bases between them. The CDR3 runs to 12 residues. The CDR3: CASSFYTETQYF. For the CDR3, the DNA is TGTGCCAGCAGTTTTTACACGGAGACCCAGTACTTC.

The J gene is TRBJ2-3, the V gene TRBV9, with D uncertain. Trimming cost V 0 bases and J 2 bases, with 10 bases left between them. The length of the CDR3 is 15 residues. Germline-derived CDR1 and CDR2 are SGDLS and YYNGEE. The CDR3 loop is CASSVGQRATDTQYF. The CDR3 DNA reads TGTGCCAGCAGCGTAGGCCAGAGAGCCACAGATACGCAGTATTTT.

This chain links TRBV6-2 or TRBV6-3 with TRBJ2-2; D possibly corresponds to TRBD2 (5 bases). From germline, CDR1 is MNHEY and CDR2 SVGEGT. The CDR3 extends over 16 amino acids. The V and J ends lost 5 bases and 2 bases respectively, with 15 bases between them. CDR3 loop: CASSGSGRGNTGELFF. Written as DNA, the CDR3 is TGTGCCAGCAGTGGGAGTGGACGGGGTAACACCGGGGAGCTGTTTTTT.

There are many counts of this clonotype. V and J are TRBV12-5 and TRBJ1-2; no definite D call. Germline V gives CDR1 LGHNT, CDR2 FRNRAP. The CDR3 covers 14 residues. The ends were cut back, 1 base at V and 1 base at J, with 7 bases in the middle. CDR3 amino acids: CASGLAPSNYGYTF. CDR3 nucleotides: TGTGCTAGTGGTTTGGCCCCTAGTAACTATGGCTACACCTTC.

This clonotype was seen ten or more times. The chain joins TRBV5-1 to TRBJ1-2, with D maybe TRBD1 (6 bases). CDR1 is SGHRS, CDR2 YFSETQ, per germline. CDR3 length: 14 residues. V lost 3 bases, J lost 2 bases, and 11 bases lay in between. In DNA form, the CDR3 reads TGCGCCAGCAGCTCCCGACAGGCCAACTATGGCTACACCTTC. Protein sequence: CASSSRQANYGYTF. The variable domain in full, with the rest retrieved from reference TRBV5-1 and TRBJ1-2, is KAGVTQTPRYLIKTRGQQVTLSCSPISGHRSVSWYQQTPGQGLQFLFEYFSETQRNKGNFPGRFSGRQFSNSRSEMNVSTLELGDSALYLCASSSRQANYGYTFGSGTRLTVV.

This clonotype came up many times. The junction does not match germline at one end; this may be a read error. The chain carries TRBV12-3 or TRBV12-4 and TRBJ2-7; tentative D call: TRBD2 (7 bases). The CDR3 length is 13 residues. The CDR3 DNA follows: TGTGCCAGCAGCTTAGGGGGGGTCTACGAGCAGTACTTC. It yields the protein CASSLGGVYEQYF.

Ten or more counts support this clonotype. This chain connects TRBV27 to TRBJ1-5, with D possibly TRBD1 on 6 matching bases. CDR1 MNHEY and CDR2 SMNVEV come from the germline V gene (reference sequence). The CDR3 runs 13 residues. V was shortened by 6 bases and J by 4 bases, with 10 bases between the two germline ends. CDR3 DNA: TGTGCCAGCAGAAACAGGGAAAATCAGCCCCAGCATTTT. Its translation: CASRNRENQPQHF.

In this sample, this clonotype turned up a few times. The J gene is TRBJ2-5, the V gene TRBV20-1; no clear D gene. Germline assignment: CDR1 DFQATT and CDR2 SNEGSKA (reference sequence). The CDR3 has 16 amino acids. V was cut by 6 bases and J by 0 bases, with 20 bases left in between. The CDR3 DNA follows: TGCAGTGCCACGCACCCGGCACCCCAGTACCAAGAGACCCAGTACTTC. Translated, it gives CSATHPAPQYQETQYF.

This clonotype has a count of ten or more. The J gene is TRBJ1-1, the V gene TRBV12-3 or TRBV12-4, with D uncertain. This CDR3 contains 13 residues. Trimming pared 6 bases from V and 2 bases from J, leaving 10 bases between. The CDR3 protein is CASSRTDNTEAFF. CDR3 bases: TGTGCCAGCAGCCGGACCGATAACACTGAAGCTTTCTTT.

This clonotype was recorded at least ten times. V is TRBV28 and J is TRBJ2-6; unclear D gene. Trimming cost V 5 bases and J 0 bases, with 11 bases left between them. Germline V gene sequence: CDR1 MDHEN, CDR2 SYDVKM. The CDR3 covers 16 residues. Here the CDR3 reads CASSTPRRSGANVLTF. CDR3 bases: TGTGCCAGCAGTACCCCAAGACGCTCTGGGGCCAACGTCCTGACTTTC.

This clonotype was detected many times. V gene TRBV28 combines with J gene TRBJ1-5; maybe TRBD1 (5 bases). The CDR3 loop spans 14 amino acids. Per germline, CDR1 MDHEN and CDR2 SYDVKM. V was cut by 6 bases and J by 1 base, with 10 bases left in between. The CDR3 DNA sequence: TGTGCCAGCAGGTCGGGGGGAAGCAATCAGCCCCAGCATTTT. It translates to CASRSGGSNQPQHF.

This clonotype came up a few times. The V call is TRBV4-3, the J call TRBJ1-6, with D possibly being TRBD1 (5 bases). Trimming cost V 3 bases and J 8 bases, with 11 bases left between them. Germline V lookup: CDR1 LGHNA, CDR2 YSLEER. This CDR3 comprises 14 residues. The CDR3: CASSHRVGDSPLHF. The CDR3, as DNA: TGCGCCAGCAGCCACAGGGTGGGAGATTCACCCCTCCACTTT.

This clonotype was observed a handful of times. The CDR3 DNA reads as TGTGCCAGCAGCACCAGACAGGGGAGCACCGGGGAGCTGTTTTTT. Translated: CASSTRQGSTGELFF. This chain uses TRBV11-2 with TRBJ2-2, with 8 bases matching TRBD1. With V trimmed by 5 bases and J by 4 bases, 6 bases remained unmatched. This CDR3 region has 15 residues. Per germline, CDR1 SGHAT and CDR2 FQNNGV.

The chain employs TRBV25-1 and TRBJ2-3; the D gene is possibly TRBD2 (7 bases). The CDR3 covers 14 residues. Germline assignment: CDR1 MGHDK and CDR2 SYGVNS. Trimming took off 2 bases at V and 3 bases at J, with 9 bases between the two ends. The CDR3 DNA is TGTGCCAGCAGTGAAGGGGGGGCTACAGATACGCAGTATTTT. It codes for CASSEGGATDTQYF.

J is TRBJ2-5 and V is TRBV30, with D tentatively TRBD2 (6 bases). The CDR3 has 13 amino acids. V was pared by 5 bases and J by 2 bases, with 12 bases between. Per the germline V gene, CDR1 is GTSNPN and CDR2 is SVGIG (reference sequence). DNA for the CDR3: TGTGCCTGGGCCGGGACTTCACAAGAGACCCAGTACTTC. Its translation is CAWAGTSQETQYF.

This clonotype was recorded at least ten times. The genes are TRBV11-2 and TRBJ2-7; 10 positions match TRBD2. Germline CDR1 and CDR2: SGHAT and FQNNGV. The V gene end was trimmed by 1 base and the J gene end by 1 base; junction bases not matched to a gene: 4. This CDR3 spans 16 amino acids. DNA of the CDR3: TGTGCCAGCAGCTTAGTCGGGACTAGCGAATCCTACGAGCAGTACTTC. It encodes CASSLVGTSESYEQYF.